This T cell receptor (beta chain) was identified during a study of T cell responses to AZD1222 COVID-19 vaccine. About the study: Second doses that came at about 4 or about 12 weeks were put together. Study results and caveats: Spike-wide coverage was observed for vaccine-associated CD4 TCRs, with dominant responses at 160-218 and 743-854. An increase in Spike-specific TCR breadth and depth was observed after two AZD1222 doses. Seropositive at baseline were only a handful of AZD1222 recipients.

The CDR3 is 18 amino acids. The germline V gene has CDR1 MNHEY and CDR2 SVGEGT. V shed 0 bases and J shed 0 bases, with 14 bases lying between them. To note about this clone: Its cognate antigen is unknown.

TCRdb's copy holds only in-frame clones and misses some; the assay was immunoSEQ multiplex PCR. The sample comprises some 150,000 clones, over 90% of which are singletons, and approximately 1.6% rests with the top ten. V is TRBV6-2 or TRBV6-3 and J is TRBJ2-2; D may be TRBD2 (5 bases). This TCR was recovered from an adult in good health. The sequencing here drew on peripheral blood, taken on day 0 of AZD1222 vaccination. The CDR3 region is CASSYSKTGIPNTGELFF. Here the CDR3 DNA reads TGTGCCAGCAGTTACTCGAAAACGGGGATTCCGAACACCGGGGAGCTGTTTTTT.